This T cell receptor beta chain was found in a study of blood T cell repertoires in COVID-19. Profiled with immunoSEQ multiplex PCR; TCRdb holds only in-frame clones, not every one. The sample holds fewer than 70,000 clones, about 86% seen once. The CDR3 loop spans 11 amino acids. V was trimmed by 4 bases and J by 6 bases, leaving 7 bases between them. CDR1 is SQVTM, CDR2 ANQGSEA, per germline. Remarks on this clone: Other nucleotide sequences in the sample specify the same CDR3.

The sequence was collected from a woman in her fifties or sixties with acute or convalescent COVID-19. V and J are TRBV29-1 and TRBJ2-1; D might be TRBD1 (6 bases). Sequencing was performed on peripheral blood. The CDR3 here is CSVARGNEQFF. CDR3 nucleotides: TGCAGCGTTGCCAGGGGCAATGAGCAGTTCTTC.